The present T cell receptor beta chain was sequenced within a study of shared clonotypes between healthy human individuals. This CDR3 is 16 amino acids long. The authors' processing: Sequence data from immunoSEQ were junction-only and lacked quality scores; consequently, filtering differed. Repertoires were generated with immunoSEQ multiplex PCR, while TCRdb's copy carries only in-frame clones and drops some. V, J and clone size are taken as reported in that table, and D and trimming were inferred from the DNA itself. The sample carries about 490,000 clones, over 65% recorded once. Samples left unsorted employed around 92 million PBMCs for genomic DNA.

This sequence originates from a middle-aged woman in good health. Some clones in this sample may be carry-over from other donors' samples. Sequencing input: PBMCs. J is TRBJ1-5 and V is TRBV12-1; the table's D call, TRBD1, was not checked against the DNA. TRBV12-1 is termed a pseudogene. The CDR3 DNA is TGTGCCAGCAGCTTTGACCAAGGGGGCTGCGATCAGCCCCAGCATTTT. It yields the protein CASSFDQGGCDQPQHF.